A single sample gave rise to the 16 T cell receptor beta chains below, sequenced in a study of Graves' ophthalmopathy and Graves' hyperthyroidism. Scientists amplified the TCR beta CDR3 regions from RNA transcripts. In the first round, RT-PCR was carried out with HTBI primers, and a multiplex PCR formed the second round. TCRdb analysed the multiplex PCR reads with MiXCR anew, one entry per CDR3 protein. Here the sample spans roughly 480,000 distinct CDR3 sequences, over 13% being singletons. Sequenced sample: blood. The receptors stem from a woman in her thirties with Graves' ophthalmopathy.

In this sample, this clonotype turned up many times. CDR3 protein: CATTGQKGYNSPLHF. In DNA form, the CDR3 reads TGTGCCACTACGGGACAAAAAGGCTATAATTCACCCCTCCACTTT. The chain joins TRBV27 to TRBJ1-6; a possible D gene is TRBD1 (6 bases). The CDR3 spans 15 residues. Trimming took 10 bases from V and 3 from J, leaving 16 bases between them. Germline loops: CDR1 MNHEY, CDR2 SMNVEV (reference sequence).

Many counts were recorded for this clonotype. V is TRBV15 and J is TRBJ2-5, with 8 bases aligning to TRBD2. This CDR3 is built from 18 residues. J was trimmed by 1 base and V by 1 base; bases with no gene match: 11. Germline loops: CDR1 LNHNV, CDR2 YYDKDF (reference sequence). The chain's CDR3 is CATSRGGLGGWVQETQYF. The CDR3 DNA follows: TGTGCCACCAGCAGAGGGGGACTAGGTGGTTGGGTCCAAGAGACCCAGTACTTC.

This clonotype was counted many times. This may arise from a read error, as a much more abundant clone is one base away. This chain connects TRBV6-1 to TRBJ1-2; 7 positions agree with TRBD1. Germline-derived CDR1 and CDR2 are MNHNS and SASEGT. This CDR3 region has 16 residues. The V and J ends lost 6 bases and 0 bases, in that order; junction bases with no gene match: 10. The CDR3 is CASRPSKDRPNYGYTF. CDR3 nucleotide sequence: TGTGCCAGCAGACCATCGAAGGACAGGCCTAACTATGGCTACACCTTC.

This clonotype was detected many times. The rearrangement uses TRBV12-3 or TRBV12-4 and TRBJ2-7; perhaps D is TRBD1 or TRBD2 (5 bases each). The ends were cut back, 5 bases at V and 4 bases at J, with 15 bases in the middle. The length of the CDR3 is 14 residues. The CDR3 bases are TGTGCCAGCAGTCCCTCGGCAGGGACGTACGAGCAGTACTTC. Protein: CASSPSAGTYEQYF.

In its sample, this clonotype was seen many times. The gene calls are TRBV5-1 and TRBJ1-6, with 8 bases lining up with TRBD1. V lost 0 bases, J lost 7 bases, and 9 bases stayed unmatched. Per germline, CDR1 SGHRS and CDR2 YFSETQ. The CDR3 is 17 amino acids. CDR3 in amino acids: CASSLEPAGGGNSPLHF. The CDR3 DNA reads TGCGCCAGCAGCTTGGAGCCGGCAGGGGGCGGAAATTCACCCCTCCACTTT. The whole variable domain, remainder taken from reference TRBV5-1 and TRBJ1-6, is KAGVTQTPRYLIKTRGQQVTLSCSPISGHRSVSWYQQTPGQGLQFLFEYFSETQRNKGNFPGRFSGRQFSNSRSEMNVSTLELGDSALYLCASSLEPAGGGNSPLHFGNGTRLTVT.

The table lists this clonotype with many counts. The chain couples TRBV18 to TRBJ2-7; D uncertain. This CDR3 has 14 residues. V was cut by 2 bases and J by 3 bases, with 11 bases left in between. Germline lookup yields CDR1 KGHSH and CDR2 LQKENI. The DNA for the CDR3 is TGTGCCAGCTCACCAGCGACGGCCCACTACGAGCAGTACTTC. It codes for CASSPATAHYEQYF.

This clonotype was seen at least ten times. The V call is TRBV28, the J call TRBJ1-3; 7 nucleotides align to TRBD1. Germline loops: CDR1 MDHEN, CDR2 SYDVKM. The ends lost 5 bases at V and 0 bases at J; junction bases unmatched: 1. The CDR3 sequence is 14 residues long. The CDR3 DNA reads TGTGCCAGCAGTCCAGGGGGCTCTGGAAACACCATATATTTT. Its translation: CASSPGGSGNTIYF.

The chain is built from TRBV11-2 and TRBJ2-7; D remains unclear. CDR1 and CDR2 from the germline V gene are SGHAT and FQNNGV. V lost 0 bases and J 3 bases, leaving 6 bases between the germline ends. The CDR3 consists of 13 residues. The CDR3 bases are TGTGCCAGCAGCTTAGAGGTTTACTACGAGCAGTACTTC. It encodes CASSLEVYYEQYF.

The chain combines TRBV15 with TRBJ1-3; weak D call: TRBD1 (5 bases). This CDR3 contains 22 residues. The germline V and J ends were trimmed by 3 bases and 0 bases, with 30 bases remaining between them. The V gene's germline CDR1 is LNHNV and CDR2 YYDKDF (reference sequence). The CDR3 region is CATSRVPNWVRSQGGSGNTIYF. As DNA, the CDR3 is TGTGCCACCAGCAGGGTCCCTAATTGGGTGCGTTCTCAGGGTGGCTCTGGAAACACCATATATTTT.

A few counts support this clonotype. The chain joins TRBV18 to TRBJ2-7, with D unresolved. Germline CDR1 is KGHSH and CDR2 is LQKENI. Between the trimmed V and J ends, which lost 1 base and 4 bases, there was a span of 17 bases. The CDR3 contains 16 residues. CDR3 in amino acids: CASSPQLLRVRYEQYF. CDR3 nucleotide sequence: TGTGCCAGCTCACCACAATTGTTAAGGGTAAGGTACGAGCAGTACTTC. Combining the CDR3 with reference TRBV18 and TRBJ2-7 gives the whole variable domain NAGVMQNPRHLVRRRGQEARLRCSPMKGHSHVYWYRQLPEEGLKFMVYLQKENIIDESGMPKERFSAEFPKEGPSILRIQQVVRGDSAAYFCASSPQLLRVRYEQYFGPGTRLTVT.

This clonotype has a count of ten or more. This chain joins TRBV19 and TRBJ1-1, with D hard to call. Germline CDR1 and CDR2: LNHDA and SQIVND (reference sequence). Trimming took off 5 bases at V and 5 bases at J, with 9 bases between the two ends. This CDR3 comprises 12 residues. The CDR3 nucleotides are TGTGCCAGTAGTCCCCCGAAAACTGAAGCTTTCTTT. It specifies CASSPPKTEAFF.

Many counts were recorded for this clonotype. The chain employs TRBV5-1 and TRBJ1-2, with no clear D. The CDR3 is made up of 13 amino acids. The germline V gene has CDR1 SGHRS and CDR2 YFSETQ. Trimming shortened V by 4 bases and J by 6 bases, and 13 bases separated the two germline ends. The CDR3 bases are TGCGCCAGCAGCGATCAGGACCTGAATGGCTACACCTTC. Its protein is CASSDQDLNGYTF.

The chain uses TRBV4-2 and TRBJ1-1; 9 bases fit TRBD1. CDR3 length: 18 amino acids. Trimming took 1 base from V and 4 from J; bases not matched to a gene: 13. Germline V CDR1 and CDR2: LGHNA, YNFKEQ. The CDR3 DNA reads TGTGCCAGCAGCCAAGTCTCCATGGGACAGGGCTTGGGCACTGAAGCTTTCTTT. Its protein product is CASSQVSMGQGLGTEAFF.

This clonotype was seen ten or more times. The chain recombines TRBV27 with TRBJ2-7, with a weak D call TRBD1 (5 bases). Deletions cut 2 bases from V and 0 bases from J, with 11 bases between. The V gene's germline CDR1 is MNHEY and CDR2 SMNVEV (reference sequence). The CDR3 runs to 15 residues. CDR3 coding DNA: TGTGCCAGCAGTTTACAGGGAAGGAGCTCCTACGAGCAGTACTTC. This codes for CASSLQGRSSYEQYF.

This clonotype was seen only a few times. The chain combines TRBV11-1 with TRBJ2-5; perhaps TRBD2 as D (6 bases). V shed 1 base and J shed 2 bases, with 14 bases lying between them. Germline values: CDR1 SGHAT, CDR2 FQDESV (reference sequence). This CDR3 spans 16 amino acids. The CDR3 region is CASSLGFGSGQETQYF. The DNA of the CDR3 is TGTGCCAGCAGCTTAGGGTTCGGGAGTGGTCAAGAGACCCAGTACTTC.

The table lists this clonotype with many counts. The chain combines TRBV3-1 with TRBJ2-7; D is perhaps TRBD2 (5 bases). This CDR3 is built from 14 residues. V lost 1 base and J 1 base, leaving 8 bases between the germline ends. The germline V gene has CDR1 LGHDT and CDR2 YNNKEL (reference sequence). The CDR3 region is CASSQAEGSYEQYF. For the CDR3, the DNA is TGTGCCAGCAGCCAAGCTGAGGGTTCCTACGAGCAGTACTTC.